This TCR beta chain was found in a study of cytomegalovirus exposure and HLA in healthy donors. Study as a whole: The platform used for the 120 or so validation repertoires matched that of the approximately 670 first-cohort repertoires, a later analysis reported.

Regarding the study as a whole: It was reportedly the case that the classifier diagnosed cytomegalovirus status with high specificity and sensitivity. According to a subsequent analysis, TCR clusters from the first cohort were inclined to appear together in the 90 to 150 validation repertoires. Rarity held for most TCR sequences, but there were some public TCRs that occurred in many donors.

Profiled with immunoSEQ multiplex PCR; TCRdb holds only in-frame clones, not every one. The sample contains 250,000 or so clones, roughly 84% of which appear only once. A remark on this clone: Its antigen remains unknown.

Germline assignment: CDR1 SGHRS and CDR2 YFSETQ. V dropped 4 bases and J dropped 5 bases, with 18 bases sitting between them. This CDR3 comprises 16 residues. Material: PBMCs. The chain is built from TRBV5-1 and TRBJ1-4; D is possibly TRBD1 (6 bases). This clonotype was obtained from a young man in good health and CMV-seropositive. CDR3 DNA sequence: TGCGCCAGCAGCCTCAGTAACAGGGCGATGAATGAAAAACTGTTTTTT. Amino acids: CASSLSNRAMNEKLFF.